Presented here are 17 T cell receptor beta chains from one specimen sequenced in a study of cytomegalovirus exposure and HLA in healthy donors. The PCR used 60 Vbeta and 13 Jbeta primers. Repertoires were generated with immunoSEQ multiplex PCR, while TCRdb's copy carries only in-frame clones and drops some. This table has 200,000 to 250,000 clones, approximately 80% appearing once. The specimen sequenced was PBMCs. All receptors derive from a woman in her sixties or seventies in good health and CMV-seropositive.

The chain is built from TRBV4-1 and TRBJ2-7, with TRBD2 matching over 10 bases. The CDR3 contains 15 residues. The germline V gene encodes CDR1 MGHRA and CDR2 YSYEKL. Unmatched junction bases numbered 5, after V lost 3 bases and J lost 3 bases. The CDR3: CASSHPGTSVYEQYF. CDR3 DNA sequence: TGCGCCAGCAGCCATCCCGGGACTAGCGTCTACGAGCAGTACTTC.

The CDR3 reads CAISETSGYEQYF. CDR3 coding DNA: TGTGCCATCAGTGAGACTAGCGGCTACGAGCAGTACTTC. The chain employs TRBV10-3 and TRBJ2-7, with 8 bases lining up with TRBD2. The V and J ends lost 2 bases and 3 bases, in that order; junction bases with no gene match: 0. In germline, CDR1 is ENHRY, CDR2 SYGVKD. CDR3 length: 13 residues.

This clone showed up just once. V gene TRBV16 combines with J gene TRBJ2-2; weak D call: TRBD1 (7 bases). V lost 4 bases and J lost 1, with 16 bases in between. The CDR3 runs to 17 residues. Germline V lookup: CDR1 KGHSY, CDR2 FQNENV. CDR3: CASSRQGGTENTGELFF. CDR3 DNA sequence: TGTGCCAGCAGCCGCCAAGGGGGGACAGAGAACACCGGGGAGCTGTTTTTT.

This clone was found a few times. The chain has TRBV30 and TRBJ2-7, with D possibly being TRBD1 (5 bases). Deletions cut 0 bases from V and 4 bases from J, with 7 bases between. This CDR3 contains 12 residues. Germline-derived CDR1 and CDR2 are GTSNPN and SVGIG (reference sequence). The CDR3 region is CAWSVQVYEQYF. As DNA, the CDR3 is TGTGCCTGGAGTGTACAGGTTTACGAGCAGTACTTC.

CDR3 nucleotide sequence: TGCAGCGTTTGGGGCAGATCGAACACTGAAGCTTTCTTT. Translating gives CSVWGRSNTEAFF. The chain recombines TRBV29-1 with TRBJ1-1, with D tentatively TRBD1 (5 bases). The V end was cut by 5 bases, the J end by 1 base, with 11 bases between. The CDR3 has 13 residues. Looked up from germline, CDR1 is SQVTM and CDR2 is ANQGSEA.

This chain connects TRBV18 to TRBJ2-7; 8 bases map to TRBD1. V lost 3 bases, J lost 2 bases, and 3 bases stayed unmatched. The CDR3 is 14 amino acids. Germline loops: CDR1 KGHSH, CDR2 LQKENI. CDR3 in DNA: TGTGCCAGCTCACCGCAGGGGGCGACCTACGAGCAGTACTTC. Encoded protein: CASSPQGATYEQYF.

The chain uses TRBV28 and TRBJ2-7; D is possibly TRBD2 (5 bases). V was pared by 7 bases and J by 5 bases, with 18 bases between. Germline V CDR1 and CDR2: MDHEN, SYDVKM. The CDR3 has 14 residues. The DNA for the CDR3 is TGTGCCAGCACCCCTAGAGGGATTTACAACGAGCAGTACTTC. Amino acids: CASTPRGIYNEQYF.

This rearrangement joins TRBV30 to TRBJ2-1; TRBD1 might be the D (5 bases). Germline V gene data show CDR1 as GTSNPN and CDR2 as SVGIG (reference sequence). Trimming stripped 0 bases from V and 2 bases from J, with 11 bases between. The CDR3 contains 15 residues. The CDR3 protein is CAWSVGQGAYNEQFF. The DNA for the CDR3 is TGTGCCTGGAGTGTAGGGCAGGGTGCCTACAATGAGCAGTTCTTC.

The chain combines TRBV9 with TRBJ1-1; D is possibly TRBD1 (5 bases). V shed 3 bases and J shed 4 bases, with 16 bases lying between them. The CDR3 length is 15 residues. The germline V gene encodes CDR1 SGDLS and CDR2 YYNGEE. CDR3 sequence (DNA): TGTGCCAGCAGCGCGCGGGGCAGTTTTGGCACTGAAGCTTTCTTT. It is translated as CASSARGSFGTEAFF.

The rearrangement joins TRBV6-1 to TRBJ1-1; a weak D match, TRBD1 (6 bases). Germline loops: CDR1 MNHNS, CDR2 SASEGT. V dropped 0 bases and J dropped 1 base, with 12 bases sitting between them. This CDR3 region has 16 residues. The CDR3 coding sequence is TGTGCCAGCAGTGAAGCGGCAGGGGCAACGAACACTGAAGCTTTCTTT. This encodes CASSEAAGATNTEAFF.

The chain couples TRBV7-9 to TRBJ2-1; D possibly corresponds to TRBD2 (6 bases). The CDR3 sequence is 13 residues long. Germline-derived CDR1 and CDR2 are SEHNR and FQNEAQ (reference sequence). Trimming stripped 3 bases from V and 10 bases from J, with 13 bases between. DNA of the CDR3: TGTGCCAGCAGCTTTCAGGGACTGAAAGAGCAGTTCTTC. It codes for CASSFQGLKEQFF.

In DNA, the CDR3 is TGCGCCAGCAGCTTGAGTGTTACTAACACTGAAGCTTTCTTT. Its protein is CASSLSVTNTEAFF. This sequence joins TRBV5-1 and TRBJ1-1, with D hard to call. Trimming took off 1 base at V and 2 bases at J, with 9 bases between the two ends. The CDR3 runs 14 residues. Per germline, CDR1 SGHRS and CDR2 YFSETQ.

This rearrangement joins TRBV7-2 to TRBJ2-1, with 7 bases matching TRBD2. The germline V gene has CDR1 SGHTA and CDR2 FQGNSA. The CDR3 has 14 residues. The V and J ends lost 3 bases and 9 bases, in that order; junction bases with no gene match: 8. CDR3 loop: CASSFAGVFGEQFF. CDR3 bases: TGTGCCAGCAGCTTCGCGGGAGTATTCGGTGAGCAGTTCTTC.

This sequence joins TRBV28 and TRBJ2-2; 7 nucleotides match TRBD1. V gave up 1 base and J gave up 2 bases; unmatched junction bases: 4. The CDR3 contains 16 residues. Germline loops: CDR1 MDHEN, CDR2 SYDVKM. The CDR3: CASSLSGTANTGELFF. CDR3 DNA: TGTGCCAGCAGTTTATCGGGGACAGCAAACACCGGGGAGCTGTTTTTT.

The V and J genes are TRBV29-1 and TRBJ2-2, with D possibly being TRBD1 (6 bases). V was clipped by 4 bases and J by 4 bases, with 10 bases between them. Per the germline V gene, CDR1 is SQVTM and CDR2 is ANQGSEA. This CDR3 is 13 amino acids long. This chain's CDR3 is CSVVRGPTGELFF. CDR3 sequence (DNA): TGCAGCGTTGTCAGGGGCCCCACCGGGGAGCTGTTTTTT.

The chain joins TRBV7-9 to TRBJ2-5; TRBD2 might be the D (6 bases). The germline CDR1 and CDR2 sequences are SEHNR and FQNEAQ (reference sequence). The CDR3 is 15 residues long. V lost 5 bases and J lost 5, with 18 bases in between. CDR3 protein: CASSPRRVGSETQYF. The CDR3, as DNA: TGTGCCAGCAGCCCACGACGGGTCGGGAGTGAGACCCAGTACTTC.

V usage is TRBV9 and J usage is TRBJ2-5; TRBD1 is a possible D gene (5 bases). The end of the DNA aligns better with TRBJ2-7, so the J call may be wrong. CDR3 length equals 15 residues. In germline, CDR1 is SGDLS, CDR2 YYNGEE. The CDR3 loop is CASSVGGDSAYEQYF. CDR3 DNA: TGTGCCAGCAGCGTAGGAGGTGACAGCGCCTACGAGCAGTACTTC.